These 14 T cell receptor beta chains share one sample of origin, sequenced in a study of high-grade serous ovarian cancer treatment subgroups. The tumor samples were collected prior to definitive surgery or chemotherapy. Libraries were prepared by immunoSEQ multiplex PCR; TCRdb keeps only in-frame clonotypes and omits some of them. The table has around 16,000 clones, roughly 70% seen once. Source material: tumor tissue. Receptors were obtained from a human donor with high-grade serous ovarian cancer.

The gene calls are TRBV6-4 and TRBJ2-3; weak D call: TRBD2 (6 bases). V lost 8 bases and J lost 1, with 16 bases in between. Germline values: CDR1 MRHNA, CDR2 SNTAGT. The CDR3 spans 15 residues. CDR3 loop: CASASWAGRTDTQYF. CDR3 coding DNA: TGTGCCAGCGCTTCTTGGGCGGGACGCACAGATACGCAGTATTTT.

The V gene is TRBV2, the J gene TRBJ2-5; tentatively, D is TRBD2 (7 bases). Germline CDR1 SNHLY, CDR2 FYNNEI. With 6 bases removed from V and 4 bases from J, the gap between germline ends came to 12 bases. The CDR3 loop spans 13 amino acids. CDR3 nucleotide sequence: TGTGCCAGCAGATTGGGGGGGCGAGAGACCCAGTACTTC. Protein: CASRLGGRETQYF.

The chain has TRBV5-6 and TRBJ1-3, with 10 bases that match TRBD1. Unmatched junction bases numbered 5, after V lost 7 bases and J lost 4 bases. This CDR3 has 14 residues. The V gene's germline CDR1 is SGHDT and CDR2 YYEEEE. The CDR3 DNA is TGTGCCAGCCGGGGACAGGGGCGGGGAAACACCATATATTTT. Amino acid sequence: CASRGQGRGNTIYF.

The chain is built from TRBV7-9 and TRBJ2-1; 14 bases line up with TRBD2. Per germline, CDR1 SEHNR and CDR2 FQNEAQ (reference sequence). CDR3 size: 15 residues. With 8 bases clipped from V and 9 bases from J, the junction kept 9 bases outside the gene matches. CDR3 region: CASVTSGGETTEQFF. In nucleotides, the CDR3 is TGTGCCAGCGTGACTAGCGGGGGGGAGACGACTGAGCAGTTCTTC.

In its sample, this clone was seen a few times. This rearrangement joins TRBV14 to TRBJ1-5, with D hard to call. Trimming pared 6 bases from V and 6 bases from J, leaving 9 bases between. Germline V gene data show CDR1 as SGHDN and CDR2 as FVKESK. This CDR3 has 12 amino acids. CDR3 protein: CASSLGRQPQHF. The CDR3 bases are TGTGCCAGCAGTTTAGGTCGTCAGCCCCAGCATTTT.

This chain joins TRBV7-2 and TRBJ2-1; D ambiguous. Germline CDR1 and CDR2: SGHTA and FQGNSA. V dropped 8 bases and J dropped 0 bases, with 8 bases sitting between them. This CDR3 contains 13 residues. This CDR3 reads CASGITSYNEQFF. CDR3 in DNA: TGTGCCAGCGGAATAACCTCCTACAATGAGCAGTTCTTC.

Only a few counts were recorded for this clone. Here the CDR3 reads CAWKTGSEAFF. The CDR3 DNA is TGTGCCTGGAAGACAGGGTCGGAAGCTTTCTTT. The V call is TRBV30, the J call TRBJ1-1, with 7 nucleotides matching TRBD1. Germline loops: CDR1 GTSNPN, CDR2 SVGIG (reference sequence). The J segment lost 8 bases and the V segment lost 4 bases, leaving 4 bases of the junction unmatched. CDR3 size: 11 residues.

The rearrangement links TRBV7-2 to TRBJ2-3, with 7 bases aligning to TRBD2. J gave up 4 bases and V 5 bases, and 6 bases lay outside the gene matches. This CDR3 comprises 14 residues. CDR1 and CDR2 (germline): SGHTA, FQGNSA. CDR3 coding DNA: TGTGCCAGCAGCCCTCGACTAGCCGCAGATACGCAGTATTTT. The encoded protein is CASSPRLAADTQYF.

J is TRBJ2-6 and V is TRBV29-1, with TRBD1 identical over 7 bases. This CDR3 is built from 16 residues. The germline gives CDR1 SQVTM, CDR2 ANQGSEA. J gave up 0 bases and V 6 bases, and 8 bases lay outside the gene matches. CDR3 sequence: CSVRDRAISGANVLTF. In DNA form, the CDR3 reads TGCAGCGTCCGAGACAGGGCCATCTCTGGGGCCAACGTCCTGACTTTC.

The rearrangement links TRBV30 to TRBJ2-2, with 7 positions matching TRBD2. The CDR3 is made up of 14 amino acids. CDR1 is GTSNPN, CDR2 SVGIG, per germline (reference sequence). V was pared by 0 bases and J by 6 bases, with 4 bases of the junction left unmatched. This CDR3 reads CAWSVRLAAGELFF. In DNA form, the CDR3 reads TGTGCCTGGAGTGTGCGGCTAGCGGCCGGGGAGCTGTTTTTT.

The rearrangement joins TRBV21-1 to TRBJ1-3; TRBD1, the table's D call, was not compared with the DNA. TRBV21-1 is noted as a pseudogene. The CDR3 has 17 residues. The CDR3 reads CASSNLTGRISGNTIYF. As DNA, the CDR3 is TGTGCCAGCAGCAACCTGACAGGGCGCATCTCTGGAAACACCATATATTTT.

Written as DNA, the CDR3 is TGTGCCAGCAGCCAGAGAGCGTCTAGCGGGGGAAGGGAGCAGTACTTC. Its translation is CASSQRASSGGREQYF. V gene TRBV7-2 combines with J gene TRBJ2-7; TRBD2 matches at 10 bases. The germline V gene encodes CDR1 SGHTA and CDR2 FQGNSA. With V trimmed by 5 bases and J by 7 bases, 14 bases remained unmatched. CDR3 length equals 16 residues. Full variable domain (remainder filled in from reference TRBV7-2 and TRBJ2-7): GAGVSQSPSNKVTEKGKDVELRCDPISGHTALYWYRQSLGQGLEFLIYFQGNSAPDKSGLPSDRFSAERTGGSVSTLTIQRTQQEDSAVYLCASSQRASSGGREQYFGPGTRLTVT.

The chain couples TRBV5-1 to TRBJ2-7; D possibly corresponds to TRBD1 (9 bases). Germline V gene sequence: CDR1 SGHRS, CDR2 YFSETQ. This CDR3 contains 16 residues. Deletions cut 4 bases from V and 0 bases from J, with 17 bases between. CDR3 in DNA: TGCGCCAGCAGCCTTAGCGGGACAGGGAACTCCTACGAGCAGTACTTC. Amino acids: CASSLSGTGNSYEQYF.

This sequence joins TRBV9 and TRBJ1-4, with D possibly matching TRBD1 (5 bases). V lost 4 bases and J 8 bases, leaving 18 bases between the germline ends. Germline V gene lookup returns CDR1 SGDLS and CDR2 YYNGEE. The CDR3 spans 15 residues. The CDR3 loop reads CASSLRGEFGEKLFF. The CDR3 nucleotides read TGTGCCAGCAGCCTCCGGGGGGAGTTCGGCGAAAAACTGTTTTTT.